This T cell receptor beta chain was retrieved from a study of PD-1 blockade in classical Hodgkin lymphoma. Study-level points and caveats: By C4D1, diversity of CD4+ TCRs had risen significantly, whereas that of CD8+ TCRs had not.

A note on this clone: What it recognizes is unknown.

This table comes from immunoSEQ multiplex PCR, and its TCRdb copy is limited to in-frame clones, with some not included. The table has some 16,000 clones, roughly four fifths seen once. The CDR3 loop spans 14 amino acids. The V gene's germline CDR1 is SGHRS and CDR2 YFSETQ. Between the trimmed V and J ends, which lost 0 bases and 5 bases, there was a span of 12 bases. Time point noted: cycle 4 day 1 (C4D1), after less than 7 weeks of nivolumab. Brentuximab vedotin exposure varied, and every patient relapsed after autologous stem cell transplantation. The sample here was peripheral blood mononuclear cells (PBMCs), taken before the fourth cycle of nivolumab. The J gene is TRBJ2-7, the V gene TRBV5-1, with no clear D. The source is a human donor with classical Hodgkin lymphoma. The DNA for the CDR3 is TGCGCCAGCAGCTTGGTCGGTAGTCTAAACGAGCAGTACTTC. This sequence encodes CASSLVGSLNEQYF.